A selection of T cell receptor beta chains follows, all from one sample in a study of identical twins. TCRdb re-derived calls from the 5' RACE reads in MiXCR, one entry per CDR3 protein. The sample has 450,000 to 650,000 distinct CDR3 sequences, 9% to 10% seen once. The same sample was also used in a study of yellow fever vaccine responses in identical twins.

The sequenced sample was PBMCs. The receptor set was obtained from a woman aged 18-29 years in good health. Both conserved end residues are part of each CDR3. Each record gives: D gene, V gene, clone size, J gene, CDR3 length, CDR3 DNA, CDR3 protein. The D gene is left open where the match is weak. A clone size is listed for some rows: how often the clone was seen (once, few, many), or a class if it is expanded.

D gene: -
V gene: TRBV29-1
clone size: few
J gene: TRBJ2-3
CDR3 length: 13
CDR3 DNA: TGCAGCGTTGAAGATCAGGGCACAGATACGCAGTATTTT
CDR3 protein: CSVEDQGTDTQYF

D gene: -
V gene: TRBV6-2/TRBV6-3
clone size: -
J gene: TRBJ2-2
CDR3 length: 15
CDR3 DNA: TGTGCCAGCAGTCCCTTGCCCATGAACACCGGGGAGCTGTTTTTT
CDR3 protein: CASSPLPMNTGELFF

D gene: -
V gene: TRBV27
clone size: few
J gene: TRBJ2-7
CDR3 length: 15
CDR3 DNA: TGTGCCAGCAGTTTAAAGCAGGGGTTCTCCTACGAGCAGTACTTC
CDR3 protein: CASSLKQGFSYEQYF

D gene: TRBD2
V gene: TRBV7-9
clone size: many
J gene: TRBJ2-5
CDR3 length: 16
CDR3 DNA: TGTGCCAGCAGCTCCACGGGACTAGCATTTCAAGAGACCCAGTACTTC
CDR3 protein: CASSSTGLAFQETQYF

D gene: -
V gene: TRBV5-1
clone size: many
J gene: TRBJ2-5
CDR3 length: 12
CDR3 DNA: TGTGCCAGCAGTCCACCCACGGAGACCCAGTACTTC
CDR3 protein: CASSPPTETQYF

D gene: -
V gene: TRBV28
clone size: many
J gene: TRBJ1-4
CDR3 length: 13
CDR3 DNA: TGTGCCAGCAGGCGTAACGTTAATGAAAAACTGTTTTTT
CDR3 protein: CASRRNVNEKLFF

D gene: TRBD2
V gene: TRBV28
clone size: -
J gene: TRBJ2-7
CDR3 length: 16
CDR3 DNA: TGTGCCAGCAGTTCCTTTCCGCGGGAGGTTATTAACGAGCAGTACTTC
CDR3 protein: CASSSFPREVINEQYF

D gene: TRBD2
V gene: TRBV6-1
clone size: many
J gene: TRBJ2-1
CDR3 length: 16
CDR3 DNA: TGTGCCAGCAGGTTCTTTAGCGGGGGGGATACAATGAGGCAGTTCTTC
CDR3 protein: CASRFFSGGDTMRQFF

D gene: -
V gene: TRBV20-1
clone size: -
J gene: TRBJ2-1
CDR3 length: 15
CDR3 DNA: TGCAGTGCCCCCGGCCACCGGAGCCCCTACAATGAGCAGTTCTTC
CDR3 protein: CSAPGHRSPYNEQFF

D gene: TRBD1
V gene: TRBV5-6
clone size: once
J gene: TRBJ2-1
CDR3 length: 14
CDR3 DNA: TGTGCCAGCACCGACAGGGGTATCGACAATGAGCAGTTCTTC
CDR3 protein: CASTDRGIDNEQFF

D gene: -
V gene: TRBV18
clone size: many
J gene: TRBJ2-6
CDR3 length: 18
CDR3 DNA: TGTGCCAGCTCACCACTCGGGGCTGGCCTCTCTGGGGCCAACGTCCTGACTTTC
CDR3 protein: CASSPLGAGLSGANVLTF

D gene: TRBD2
V gene: TRBV12-3/TRBV12-4
clone size: many
J gene: TRBJ2-2
CDR3 length: 15
CDR3 DNA: TGTGCCAGCAGTCAGGCTACCGGGACTAGCGGGAGGGCGTTTTTT
CDR3 protein: CASSQATGTSGRAFF

D gene: TRBD2
V gene: TRBV20-1
clone size: -
J gene: TRBJ2-7
CDR3 length: 22
CDR3 DNA: TGCAGTGCTAGAGATAAATCGCCCTGGACTAGCGGGGGGCCTTTACGCTCCTACGAGCAGTACTTC
CDR3 protein: CSARDKSPWTSGGPLRSYEQYF

D gene: TRBD2
V gene: TRBV20-1
clone size: few
J gene: TRBJ2-7
CDR3 length: 17
CDR3 DNA: TGCAGTGCCGACCGACGACTAGCGGCGTTGCCCTCCTACGAGCAGTACTTC
CDR3 protein: CSADRRLAALPSYEQYF

D gene: -
V gene: TRBV6-4
clone size: few
J gene: TRBJ2-3
CDR3 length: 16
CDR3 DNA: TGTGCCAGCAGTGACTCGGGACCGGGGGGCACAGATACGCAGTATTTT
CDR3 protein: CASSDSGPGGTDTQYF